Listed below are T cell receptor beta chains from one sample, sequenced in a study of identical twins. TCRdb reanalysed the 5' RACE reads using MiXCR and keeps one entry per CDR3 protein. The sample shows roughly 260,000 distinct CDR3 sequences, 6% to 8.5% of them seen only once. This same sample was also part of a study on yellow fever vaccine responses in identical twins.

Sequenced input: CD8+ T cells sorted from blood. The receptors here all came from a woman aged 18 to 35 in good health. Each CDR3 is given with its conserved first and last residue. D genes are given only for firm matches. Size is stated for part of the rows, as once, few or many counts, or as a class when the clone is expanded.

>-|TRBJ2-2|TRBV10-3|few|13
CAIDPRENGELFF
TGTGCCATAGACCCCAGGGAGAACGGGGAGCTGTTTTTT
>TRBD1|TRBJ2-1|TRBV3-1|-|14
CASSAGTGLNEQFF
TGTGCCAGCAGCGCCGGGACAGGGTTAAATGAGCAGTTCTTC
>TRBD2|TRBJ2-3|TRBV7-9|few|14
CASSPRTRPYTQYF
TGTGCCAGCAGCCCTCGGACTAGACCCTATACGCAGTATTTT
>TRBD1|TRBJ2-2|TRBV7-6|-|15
CASSSDRVNTGELFF
TGTGCCAGCAGCTCGGACAGGGTAAACACCGGGGAGCTGTTTTTT
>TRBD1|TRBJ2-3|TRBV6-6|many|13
CASKGQGSDTQYF
TGTGCCAGCAAGGGACAGGGGTCAGATACGCAGTATTTT
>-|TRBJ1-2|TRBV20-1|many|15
CSASISGLGNYGYTF
TGCAGTGCTAGTATCTCAGGGTTAGGAAACTATGGCTACACCTTC
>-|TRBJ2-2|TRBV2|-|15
CASSGTGRDTGELFF
TGTGCCAGCAGTGGCACAGGGAGAGACACCGGGGAGCTGTTTTTT
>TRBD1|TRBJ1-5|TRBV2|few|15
CASSEATGGNQPQHF
TGTGCCAGCAGTGAAGCGACAGGGGGCAATCAGCCCCAGCATTTT
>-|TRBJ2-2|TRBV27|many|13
CASAGQGSGELFF
TGTGCCAGCGCCGGCCAGGGTTCCGGGGAGCTGTTTTTT
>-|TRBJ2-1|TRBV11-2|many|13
CASSFSGGYEQFF
TGTGCCAGCAGCTTTTCGGGTGGCTATGAGCAGTTCTTC
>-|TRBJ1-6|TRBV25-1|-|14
CASSDSGRNSPLHF
TGTGCCAGCAGTGATTCCGGGAGAAATTCACCCCTCCACTTT
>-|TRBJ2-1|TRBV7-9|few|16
CASSPIKGEGREEQFF
TGTGCCAGCAGCCCTATTAAGGGGGAGGGCCGAGAAGAGCAGTTCTTC
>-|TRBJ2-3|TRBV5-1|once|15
CASSTWMVGADTQYF
TGCGCCAGCAGCACCTGGATGGTGGGAGCAGATACGCAGTATTTT
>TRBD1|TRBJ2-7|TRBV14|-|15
CAGSYRQGVPYEQYF
TGTGCCGGCAGCTATCGACAGGGAGTCCCCTACGAGCAGTACTTC
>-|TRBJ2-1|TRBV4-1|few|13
CASSQDTGNEQFF
TGCGCCAGCAGCCAAGATACAGGGAATGAGCAGTTCTTC
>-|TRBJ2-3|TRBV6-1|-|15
CASEKGVFHTDTQYF
TGTGCCAGCGAAAAGGGTGTCTTCCACACAGATACGCAGTATTTT
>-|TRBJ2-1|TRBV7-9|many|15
CASSLTVSSYNEQFF
TGTGCCAGCAGCCTGACAGTTTCCTCCTACAATGAGCAGTTCTTC
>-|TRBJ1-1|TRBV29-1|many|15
CSVEDDVGSNTEAFF
TGCAGCGTTGAAGATGACGTGGGGTCGAACACTGAAGCTTTCTTT
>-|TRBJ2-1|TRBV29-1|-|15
CSVEGLVSSYNEQSF
TGCAGCGTTGAGGGGCTGGTGAGCTCCTACAATGAGCAGTCCTTC
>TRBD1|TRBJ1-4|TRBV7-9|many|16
CASSSAVSGGDEKLFF
TGTGCCAGCAGCTCAGCGGTCTCAGGGGGCGATGAAAAACTGTTTTTT
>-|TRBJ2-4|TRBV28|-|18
CASSFSRKQLLAKNIQYF
TGTGCCAGCAGTTTTAGTCGAAAACAGCTCCTAGCCAAAAACATTCAGTACTTC
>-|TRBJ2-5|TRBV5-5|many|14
CASSGELAQETQYF
TGTGCCAGCAGCGGGGAATTAGCCCAAGAGACCCAGTACTTC
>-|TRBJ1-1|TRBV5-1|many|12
CASSLGGDEAFF
TGCGCCAGCAGCTTGGGCGGCGATGAAGCTTTCTTT
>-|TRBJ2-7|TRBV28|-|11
CASSSGVEQYF
TGTGCCAGCAGTTCAGGTGTCGAGCAGTACTTC
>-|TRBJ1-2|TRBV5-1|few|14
CASSLGDGDYGYTF
TGCGCCAGCAGCTTGGGGGACGGTGACTATGGCTACACCTTC
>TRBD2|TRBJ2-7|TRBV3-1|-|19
CPSSQILAGGITGTYEQYF
TGTCCCAGCAGCCAAATACTAGCGGGAGGGATTACGGGCACCTACGAGCAGTACTTC
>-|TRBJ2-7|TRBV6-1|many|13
CASSELGSGQQYF
TGTGCCAGCAGTGAACTTGGTAGCGGACAGCAGTACTTC
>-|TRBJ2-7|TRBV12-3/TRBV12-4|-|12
CASSITGTEQYF
TGTGCCAGCAGCATTACAGGGACCGAGCAGTACTTC
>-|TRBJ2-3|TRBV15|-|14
CATSLVGSTDTQYF
TGTGCCACCAGTCTAGTGGGTAGCACAGATACGCAGTATTTT
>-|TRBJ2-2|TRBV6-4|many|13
CASSLKETGELFF
TGTGCCAGCAGTTTAAAGGAAACCGGGGAGCTGTTTTTT